The 22 T cell receptor beta chains below come from one sample, sequenced in a study of blood T cell repertoires in COVID-19. The assay was immunoSEQ multiplex PCR, and TCRdb's table has in-frame clones only and misses some. There are over 250,000 clones in the sample; around nine tenths occur only once, and less than 2% lies in the top ten. Specimen: PBMCs or T cells enriched from blood (not recorded which). These receptors originate from a woman aged 60-70 years who had recovered from COVID-19.

This clone has a single count. The chain is built from TRBV7-8 and TRBJ1-1; D call uncertain. Germline-derived CDR1 and CDR2 are SGHVS and FQNEAQ. There are 13 residues in the CDR3. Trimming cost V 4 bases and J 3 bases, with 9 bases left between them. This CDR3 is CASSSARDTEAFF. CDR3 bases: TGTGCCAGCAGCTCCGCCCGGGACACTGAAGCTTTCTTT.

The chain recombines TRBV5-1 with TRBJ2-5, with TRBD2 identical over 9 bases. The CDR3 runs to 15 residues. Germline CDR1 is SGHRS and CDR2 is YFSETQ. The ends lost 4 bases at V and 5 bases at J; junction bases unmatched: 9. In DNA, the CDR3 is TGCGCCAGCAGCCCAAATAGCGGGGGAAAGGAGACCCAGTACTTC. Translating it yields CASSPNSGGKETQYF.

DNA of the CDR3: TGTGCCAGCAGCTTGGGGCCAGTCCAGTTCTTC. Translated, it gives CASSLGPVQFF. The chain combines TRBV11-3 with TRBJ2-1, with D perhaps TRBD1 (5 bases). Looked up from germline, CDR1 is SGHNT and CDR2 is YENEEA. This CDR3 is built from 11 residues. V lost 3 bases and J 13 bases, leaving 10 bases between the germline ends.

This chain uses TRBV24-1 with TRBJ1-4; TRBD1 might be the D (5 bases). V lost 4 bases and J 7 bases, leaving 6 bases between the germline ends. This CDR3 has 12 residues. Germline values: CDR1 KGHDR, CDR2 SFDVKD. CDR3 DNA sequence: TGTGCCACCAGTGACCAGGGTGAAAAACTGTTTTTT. Amino acids: CATSDQGEKLFF.

The chain links TRBV9 to TRBJ2-7; 7 nucleotides match TRBD2. Germline CDR1 is SGDLS and CDR2 is YYNGEE. J gave up 4 bases and V 0 bases, and 13 bases lay outside the gene matches. There are 17 residues in the CDR3. The CDR3 region has the DNA TGTGCCAGCAGCGTAGAGGGAGGGAGTGGATACGGGTACGAGCAGTACTTC. Protein product: CASSVEGGSGYGYEQYF.

This chain links TRBV6-2 or TRBV6-3 with TRBJ2-5; D may be TRBD2 (6 bases). V was cut by 5 bases and J by 5 bases, with 15 bases left in between. The CDR3 runs 14 residues. Germline-derived CDR1 and CDR2 are MNHEY and SVGEGT. CDR3 protein: CASSRLGGRETQYF. The CDR3 DNA reads as TGTGCCAGCAGTCGACTGGGGGGACGGGAGACCCAGTACTTC.

V and J are TRBV7-9 and TRBJ1-2, with a possible D match to TRBD1 (6 bases). The CDR3 covers 14 residues. Germline V CDR1 and CDR2: SEHNR, FQNEAQ (reference sequence). V was pared by 5 bases and J by 5 bases, with 15 bases between. This CDR3 reads CASSPAGTWYGYTF. The DNA of the CDR3 is TGTGCCAGCAGCCCCGCCGGGACATGGTATGGCTACACCTTC.

The V call is TRBV27, the J call TRBJ1-5; TRBD1 agrees at 9 bases. The CDR3 length is 15 residues. Trimming removed 6 bases from V and 7 bases from J; junction bases left unmatched: 10. The germline V gene encodes CDR1 MNHEY and CDR2 SMNVEV (reference sequence). The CDR3 sequence is CASRSAGTGLQPQHF. The CDR3 region has the DNA TGTGCCAGCAGATCCGCCGGGACAGGGTTACAGCCCCAGCATTTT.

The J gene is TRBJ2-7, the V gene TRBV27; possibly TRBD1 for D (6 bases). The V end was cut by 6 bases, the J end by 7 bases, with 19 bases between. The V gene's germline CDR1 is MNHEY and CDR2 SMNVEV (reference sequence). This CDR3 comprises 14 residues. This chain's CDR3 is CASSKAGAQLEQYF. CDR3 sequence (DNA): TGTGCCAGCAGCAAGGCAGGGGCTCAGCTTGAGCAGTACTTC.

The chain has TRBV9 and TRBJ1-5; 9 bases fit TRBD1. This CDR3 is built from 15 residues. Germline trimming cut 7 bases from V and 4 bases from J; bases unmatched to any gene: 9. Germline values: CDR1 SGDLS, CDR2 YYNGEE. CDR3 loop: CASSRGQGQNQPQHF. CDR3 coding DNA: TGTGCCAGCTCCCGGGGACAGGGTCAGAATCAGCCCCAGCATTTT.

The sample holds a few counts of this clone. This chain links TRBV25-1 with TRBJ2-7; TRBD1 is a possible D gene (6 bases). Trimming took 7 bases from V and 2 from J, leaving 12 bases between them. The germline CDR1 and CDR2 sequences are MGHDK and SYGVNS. This CDR3 region has 13 residues. Written as DNA, the CDR3 is TGTGCCAGCACCGGGACATCCACCTACGAGCAGTACTTC. Translated, it gives CASTGTSTYEQYF.

The chain combines TRBV18 with TRBJ1-1; D not resolved. The germline V and J ends were trimmed by 0 bases and 0 bases, with 8 bases remaining between them. CDR3 size: 15 residues. CDR1 and CDR2 from the germline V gene are KGHSH and LQKENI. CDR3 bases: TGTGCCAGCTCACCACCGACACCGATGAACACTGAAGCTTTCTTT. It encodes CASSPPTPMNTEAFF.

The chain recombines TRBV14 with TRBJ1-2; no clear D gene. CDR1 is SGHDN, CDR2 FVKESK, per germline. Trimming removed 1 base at V and 3 bases at J, with 6 bases between. The CDR3 runs to 13 residues. CDR3 sequence: CASSQGGYYGYTF. The CDR3 DNA reads as TGTGCCAGCAGCCAAGGCGGGTACTATGGCTACACCTTC.

The chain combines TRBV28 with TRBJ1-5; no reliable D call. The germline gives CDR1 MDHEN, CDR2 SYDVKM. The CDR3 spans 14 residues. Trimming shortened V by 8 bases and J by 0 bases, and 11 bases separated the two germline ends. The CDR3 region is CASSQINSNQPQHF. Here the CDR3 DNA reads TGTGCCAGCTCCCAGATAAATAGCAATCAGCCCCAGCATTTT.

The chain is built from TRBV11-2 and TRBJ1-5; the D is unclear. The V gene lost 2 bases and the J gene lost 6 bases, with 14 bases spanning the gap. Germline CDR1 SGHAT, CDR2 FQNNGV. The CDR3 sequence is 15 residues long. The CDR3 spells CASSLRPEGTQPQHF. CDR3 bases: TGTGCCAGCAGCTTACGCCCGGAGGGCACTCAGCCCCAGCATTTT. Looking up the rest from reference TRBV11-2 and TRBJ1-5 gives the full variable domain: EAGVAQSPRYKIIEKRQSVAFWCNPISGHATLYWYQQILGQGPKLLIQFQNNGVVDDSQLPKDRFSAERLKGVDSTLKIQPAKLEDSAVYLCASSLRPEGTQPQHFGDGTRLSIL.

The chain recombines TRBV5-6 with TRBJ2-2, with TRBD2 identical over 10 bases. The V segment lost 4 bases and the J segment 2 bases; nucleotides outside the gene matches: 5. The CDR3 covers 16 residues. Germline values: CDR1 SGHDT, CDR2 YYEEEE. CDR3: CASSTGLAANTGELFF. The CDR3 coding sequence is TGTGCCAGCAGCACCGGACTAGCGGCAAACACCGGGGAGCTGTTTTTT.

The chain carries TRBV5-1 and TRBJ1-4, with 9 nucleotides matching TRBD1. V gave up 4 bases and J gave up 7 bases; unmatched junction bases: 2. Germline lookup yields CDR1 SGHRS and CDR2 YFSETQ. This CDR3 region has 13 residues. CDR3 amino acids: CASSQDRGEKLFF. The CDR3 region has the DNA TGCGCCAGCAGCCAGGACAGGGGTGAAAAACTGTTTTTT.

J is TRBJ2-3 and V is TRBV20-1; TRBD2 agrees at 8 bases. The CDR3 covers 14 residues. Losses at the gene ends were 3 bases for V and 5 bases for J; bases not matched to a gene: 7. CDR1 DFQATT and CDR2 SNEGSKA come from the germline V gene (reference sequence). CDR3 coding DNA: TGCAGTGCTAGTCCGGGGGGGGCGGGAGATACGCAGTATTTT. Translating it yields CSASPGGAGDTQYF.

Here the CDR3 DNA reads TGTGCCAGCTCCCGGCAAATAGCAGAGACCCAGTACTTC. Translated, it gives CASSRQIAETQYF. V gene TRBV27 combines with J gene TRBJ2-5; D gene uncertain. CDR3 length: 13 amino acids. V lost 8 bases and J lost 4, with 14 bases in between. Germline lookup yields CDR1 MNHEY and CDR2 SMNVEV (reference sequence).

The chain couples TRBV2 to TRBJ1-5; the D is unclear. The V gene's germline CDR1 is SNHLY and CDR2 FYNNEI. The CDR3 has 14 residues. V lost 2 bases, J lost 7 bases, and 12 bases lay in between. Written as DNA, the CDR3 is TGTGCCAGCAGTGAATCCCTCGAGGGACAGCCCCAGCATTTT. This sequence encodes CASSESLEGQPQHF.

This clone was seen a handful of times. The V gene is TRBV2, the J gene TRBJ1-1, with TRBD1 identical over 7 bases. CDR1 is SNHLY and CDR2 is FYNNEI in the germline V gene. This CDR3 region has 14 residues. V lost 4 bases and J lost 3; bases outside the gene matches: 5. DNA of the CDR3: TGTGCCAGCAGTGCCAGGGGGATGGACACTGAAGCTTTCTTT. It specifies CASSARGMDTEAFF.

This clone was picked up one time. V usage is TRBV7-2 and J usage is TRBJ2-7, with TRBD1 as a possible D gene (6 bases). Germline CDR1 SGHTA, CDR2 FQGNSA. The CDR3 sequence is 17 residues long. V was pared by 6 bases and J by 3 bases, with 24 bases between. CDR3 region: CASSSSSGARSLYEQYF. The DNA for the CDR3 is TGTGCCAGCAGTTCAAGTTCAGGGGCAAGGTCCCTCTACGAGCAGTACTTC.